The 14 T cell receptor beta chains below come from one sample, sequenced in a study of OX40 agonist ivuxolimab in advanced cancers. Repertoires were generated with immunoSEQ multiplex PCR, while TCRdb's copy carries only in-frame clones and drops some. Of some 63,000 clones in the sample, 80% to 90% were seen once. Sequencing was performed on CD4+ or CD8+ T cells sorted from blood, taken in a trial of the OX40 agonist ivuxolimab. These TCRs come from an adult with an advanced solid tumor such as melanoma, head and neck, liver or kidney cancer.

The chain uses TRBV19 and TRBJ2-3; D remains ambiguous. Germline V gives CDR1 LNHDA, CDR2 SQIVND (reference sequence). The CDR3 loop spans 17 amino acids. Trimming cost V 0 bases and J 0 bases, with 13 bases left between them. Here the CDR3 DNA reads TGTGCCAGTAGTATAGATCTGGGCCTCCGGAGCACAGATACGCAGTATTTT. It codes for CASSIDLGLRSTDTQYF.

The V and J genes are TRBV10-3 and TRBJ2-7; TRBD1 aligns across 9 bases. V shed 4 bases and J 3 bases; nucleotides not matched to a gene: 1. The CDR3 consists of 13 residues. Looked up from germline, CDR1 is ENHRY and CDR2 is SYGVKD. The CDR3 bases are TGTGCCATCAGTGTGGACAGGGGCTACGAGCAGTACTTC. It encodes CAISVDRGYEQYF.

V gene TRBV27 combines with J gene TRBJ2-3, with no clear D. The germline V gene encodes CDR1 MNHEY and CDR2 SMNVEV (reference sequence). V shed 4 bases and J shed 0 bases, with 8 bases lying between them. This CDR3 is built from 14 residues. The CDR3 DNA reads as TGTGCCAGCAGTTGGGTCAGCAGCACAGATACGCAGTATTTT. Its translation: CASSWVSSTDTQYF.

This sequence joins TRBV9 and TRBJ2-1; the D gene is possibly TRBD2 (5 bases). V was trimmed by 3 bases and J by 3 bases, leaving 19 bases between them. The V gene's germline CDR1 is SGDLS and CDR2 YYNGEE. This CDR3 region has 17 residues. The CDR3 nucleotides read TGTGCCAGCAGCGCAAGAACCGGGATCGATGTCTACAATGAGCAGTTCTTC. Its protein product is CASSARTGIDVYNEQFF.

This clone was found a few times. The J gene is TRBJ2-7, the V gene TRBV9; 9 bases are shared with TRBD1. V shed 0 bases and J 7 bases; nucleotides not matched to a gene: 11. Germline-derived CDR1 and CDR2 are SGDLS and YYNGEE. The CDR3 is made up of 16 amino acids. CDR3 residues: CASSVGGTGLVWEQYF. In DNA, the CDR3 is TGTGCCAGCAGCGTAGGGGGGACAGGGCTGGTCTGGGAGCAGTACTTC.

The chain joins TRBV5-1 to TRBJ2-4; D possibly corresponds to TRBD1 (5 bases). V shed 4 bases and J shed 9 bases, with 17 bases lying between them. The CDR3 is 14 residues long. Germline V gene lookup returns CDR1 SGHRS and CDR2 YFSETQ. The DNA for the CDR3 is TGCGCCAGCAGCAGGGCACAGGATTACGGCATTCAGTACTTC. As protein: CASSRAQDYGIQYF. Based on the CDR3 plus reference TRBV5-1 and TRBJ2-4, the full variable domain is KAGVTQTPRYLIKTRGQQVTLSCSPISGHRSVSWYQQTPGQGLQFLFEYFSETQRNKGNFPGRFSGRQFSNSRSEMNVSTLELGDSALYLCASSRAQDYGIQYFGAGTRLSVL.

In nucleotides, the CDR3 is TGTGCCAGCACCCAGTTGGACAGGGGGAACACCGGGGAGCTGTTTTTT. Residues: CASTQLDRGNTGELFF. V is TRBV13 and J is TRBJ2-2, with 9 bases fitting TRBD1. This CDR3 region has 16 residues. Trimming at V came to 7 bases and at J to 1 base, leaving 7 bases not matched to a gene. The V gene's germline CDR1 is PRHDT and CDR2 FYEKMQ (reference sequence).

This chain connects TRBV5-8 to TRBJ1-1; D is unresolved. Germline CDR1 reads SGHTS; CDR2 reads YDEGEE. This CDR3 has 14 residues. V gave up 0 bases and J gave up 8 bases, with 14 bases separating them. The CDR3 is CASSLGQPRGEAFF. In DNA form, the CDR3 reads TGTGCCAGCAGCTTGGGGCAGCCTCGAGGGGAAGCTTTCTTT.

In DNA, the CDR3 is TGTGCCAGCAGCTCGGGGGGGTTGGGTGGCGACGAGCAGTACTTC. Protein sequence: CASSSGGLGGDEQYF. The chain uses TRBV5-6 and TRBJ2-7, with 8 bases identical to TRBD2. The CDR3 totals 15 residues. V lost 3 bases, J lost 5 bases, and 10 bases stayed unmatched. Germline V gene sequence: CDR1 SGHDT, CDR2 YYEEEE.

The gene calls are TRBV14 and TRBJ2-1; D possibly corresponds to TRBD1 (6 bases). The V gene lost 1 base and the J gene lost 1 base, with 14 bases spanning the gap. There are 17 residues in the CDR3. Germline V gene sequence: CDR1 SGHDN, CDR2 FVKESK. CDR3 nucleotide sequence: TGTGCCAGCAGCCAAGGGATAGGACAGAAATCCTACAATGAGCAGTTCTTC. This translates into CASSQGIGQKSYNEQFF.

The chain recombines TRBV7-9 with TRBJ2-1; 7 nucleotides line up with TRBD2. This CDR3 contains 13 residues. Germline trimming cut 5 bases from V and 8 bases from J; bases unmatched to any gene: 6. Germline V CDR1 and CDR2: SEHNR, FQNEAQ (reference sequence). DNA for the CDR3: TGTGCCAGCAGCGGCCGGACTAGTCATGAGCAGTTCTTC. Amino acids: CASSGRTSHEQFF. Full variable domain (outside the CDR3, taken from reference TRBV7-9 and TRBJ2-1): DTGVSQNPRHKITKRGQNVTFRCDPISEHNRLYWYRQTLGQGPEFLTYFQNEAQLEKSRLLSDRFSAERPKGSFSTLEIQRTEQGDSAMYLCASSGRTSHEQFFGPGTRLTVL.

The chain links TRBV2 to TRBJ2-3; D uncertain. V lost 2 bases, J lost 2 bases, and 11 bases lay in between. The CDR3 length is 15 residues. Per germline, CDR1 SNHLY and CDR2 FYNNEI. The CDR3 coding sequence is TGTGCCAGCAGTGAAACTGGCGGATACACAGATACGCAGTATTTT. It is translated as CASSETGGYTDTQYF.

This clone was picked up one time. The chain is built from TRBV9 and TRBJ1-6, with D perhaps matching TRBD1 (6 bases). This CDR3 has 15 residues. V lost 0 bases, J lost 6 bases, and 10 bases lay in between. Germline V gene lookup returns CDR1 SGDLS and CDR2 YYNGEE. CDR3 region: CASSVAQGSNSPLHF. CDR3 bases: TGTGCCAGCAGCGTAGCTCAGGGGAGTAATTCACCCCTCCACTTT.

The chain carries TRBV19 and TRBJ2-2, with 13 bases fitting TRBD2. Per the germline V gene, CDR1 is LNHDA and CDR2 is SQIVND (reference sequence). This CDR3 region has 18 residues. The junction had 14 bases not matched to a gene; V was cut back by 5 bases and J by 8 bases. CDR3 bases: TGTGCCAGTAGTGCCGGACTAGCGGGAGATTTAATATTGGGGGAGCTGTTTTTT. Its protein product is CASSAGLAGDLILGELFF.